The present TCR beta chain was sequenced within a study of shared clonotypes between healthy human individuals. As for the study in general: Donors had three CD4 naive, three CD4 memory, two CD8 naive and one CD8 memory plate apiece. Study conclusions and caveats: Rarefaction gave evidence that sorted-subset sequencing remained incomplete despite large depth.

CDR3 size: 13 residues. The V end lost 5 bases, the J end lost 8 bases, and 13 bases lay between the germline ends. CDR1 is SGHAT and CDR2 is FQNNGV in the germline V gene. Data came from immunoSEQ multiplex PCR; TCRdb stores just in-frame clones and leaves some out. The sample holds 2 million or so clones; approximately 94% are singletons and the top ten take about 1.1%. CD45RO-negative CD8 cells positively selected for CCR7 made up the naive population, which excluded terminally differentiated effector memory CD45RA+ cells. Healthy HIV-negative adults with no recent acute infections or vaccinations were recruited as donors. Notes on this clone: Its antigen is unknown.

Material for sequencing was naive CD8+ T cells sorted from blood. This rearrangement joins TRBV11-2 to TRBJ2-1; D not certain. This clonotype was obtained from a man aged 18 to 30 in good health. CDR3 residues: CASSANPSYEQFF. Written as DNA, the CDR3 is TGTGCCAGCAGCGCTAATCCGTCATATGAGCAGTTCTTC. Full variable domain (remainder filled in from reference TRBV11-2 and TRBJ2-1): EAGVAQSPRYKIIEKRQSVAFWCNPISGHATLYWYQQILGQGPKLLIQFQNNGVVDDSQLPKDRFSAERLKGVDSTLKIQPAKLEDSAVYLCASSANPSYEQFFGPGTRLTVL.